Included here is one TCR beta chain sequence, with context. The antigen is not known. The CDR3 consists of 11 residues. The ends lost 11 bases at V and 7 bases at J; junction bases unmatched: 7. CDR1 and CDR2 from the germline V gene are ENHRY and SYGVKD. The source of the sample is a study of cytomegalovirus exposure and HLA in healthy donors. The PCR made use of 60 Vbeta and 13 Jbeta primers. The table came from immunoSEQ multiplex PCR; TCRdb's copy has only in-frame clones and leaves some out. The table records roughly 97,000 clones, approximately 80% of them present only once. General observations from the study: In an earlier analysis, productive rearrangement rates for most beta V segments clustered near 87% or 30%.

This clonotype was sampled from a woman under 30 in good health and CMV-seropositive. V is TRBV10-3 and J is TRBJ1-1; 7 nucleotides align to TRBD1. The sample was PBMCs. CDR3 sequence (DNA): TGTGCCGGAGGGACAGCGGATGAAGCTTTCTTT. This translates into CAGGTADEAFF.